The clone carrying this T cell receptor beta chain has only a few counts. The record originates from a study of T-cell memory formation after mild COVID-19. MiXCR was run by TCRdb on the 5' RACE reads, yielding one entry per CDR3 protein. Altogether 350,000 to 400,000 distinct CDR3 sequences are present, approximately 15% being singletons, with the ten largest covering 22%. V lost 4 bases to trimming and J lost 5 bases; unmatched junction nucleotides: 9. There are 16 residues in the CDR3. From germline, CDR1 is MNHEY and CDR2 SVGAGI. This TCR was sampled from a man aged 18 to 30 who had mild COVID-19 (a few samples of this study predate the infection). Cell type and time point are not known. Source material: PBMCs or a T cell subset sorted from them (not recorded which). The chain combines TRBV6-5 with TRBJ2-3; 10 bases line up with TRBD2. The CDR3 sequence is CASSSLLAGVEDTQYF. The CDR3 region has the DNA TGTGCCAGCAGTTCCCTCCTAGCGGGGGTCGAAGATACGCAGTATTTT.